The 16 T cell receptor beta chains below come from one sample, sequenced in a study of vaccination and CD4 T cells after COVID-19. Described treatment: approximately nine-day PBMC culture with coronavirus spike peptide pools or control peptides (ViraFEST assay). Their antigens are not known. The Oncomine TCR Beta short-read assay sequenced DNA from cultured CD4+ T cells. TCRdb re-derived calls from the PCR reads in MiXCR, one entry per CDR3 protein. Here the sample spans 16,000 or so distinct CDR3 sequences, about 40% being singletons. This sample comprised CD4+ T cells from blood, cultured in vitro, obtained after SARS-CoV-2 vaccination. The receptors here all came from a human donor who had recovered from COVID-19.

This clonotype appeared a few times. The rearrangement uses TRBV6-5 and TRBJ1-2; weak D call: TRBD1 (5 bases). The CDR3 is made up of 14 amino acids. Germline V CDR1 and CDR2: MNHEY, SVGAGI. With 1 base removed from V and 3 bases from J, the gap between germline ends came to 9 bases. Here the CDR3 reads CASSYLGVHYGYTF. Written as DNA, the CDR3 is TGTGCCAGCAGTTACTTAGGGGTGCACTATGGCTACACCTTC.

The chain carries TRBV19 and TRBJ1-2; perhaps TRBD1 as D (5 bases). V lost 7 bases and J lost 4, with 19 bases in between. Germline-derived CDR1 and CDR2 are LNHDA and SQIVND (reference sequence). The CDR3 loop spans 15 amino acids. The CDR3 nucleotides are TGTGCCAGTAAACCCCCCTTCCGGGGACCCTATGGCTACACCTTC. Its protein is CASKPPFRGPYGYTF.

The chain couples TRBV12-3 or TRBV12-4 to TRBJ1-5, with 9 bases aligning to TRBD1. CDR3 size: 17 residues. Germline trimming cut 9 bases from V and 5 bases from J; bases unmatched to any gene: 17. The CDR3, as DNA: TGTGCCAGTACCGGGACAGGGTTTTGGAGTCAGTATCAGCCCCAGCATTTT. It codes for CASTGTGFWSQYQPQHF.

The rearrangement links TRBV7-2 to TRBJ2-5; the D gene is possibly TRBD2 (5 bases). The ends were cut back, 1 base at V and 2 bases at J, with 14 bases in the middle. In germline, CDR1 is SGHTA, CDR2 FQGNSA. There are 16 residues in the CDR3. CDR3: CASSLGPSGGQETQYF. The DNA of the CDR3 is TGTGCCAGCAGCTTAGGACCGAGCGGTGGTCAAGAGACCCAGTACTTC.

This clonotype was observed a few times. V gene TRBV6-4 combines with J gene TRBJ2-3, with 10 bases matching TRBD1. CDR3 length: 14 amino acids. Germline lookup yields CDR1 MRHNA and CDR2 SNTAGT. J lost 4 bases, V lost 3 bases, and 1 base had no gene match. CDR3 in DNA: TGTGCCAGCAGTGAGACAGGGGGCGCAGATACGCAGTATTTT. Protein product: CASSETGGADTQYF.

The V and J genes are TRBV20-1 and TRBJ2-1; D is unclear. The V gene's germline CDR1 is DFQATT and CDR2 SNEGSKA (reference sequence). Trimming took off 2 bases at V and 0 bases at J, with 14 bases between the two ends. This CDR3 has 16 residues. The CDR3 spells CSARPRRSRSYNEQFF. The DNA for the CDR3 is TGCAGTGCTAGACCTAGGCGGTCCCGCTCCTACAATGAGCAGTTCTTC.

The chain employs TRBV6-1 and TRBJ2-5; 8 nucleotides align to TRBD1. Germline V gene lookup returns CDR1 MNHNS and CDR2 SASEGT. The ends lost 5 bases at V and 3 bases at J; junction bases unmatched: 8. This CDR3 contains 15 residues. As DNA, the CDR3 is TGTGCCAGCAGTACGGGACAGGCGCTAGAAGAGACCCAGTACTTC. It yields the protein CASSTGQALEETQYF.

This sequence joins TRBV15 and TRBJ2-3; no firm D call. Between the trimmed V and J ends, which lost 3 bases and 2 bases, there was a span of 9 bases. The CDR3 has 14 amino acids. Germline V gives CDR1 LNHNV, CDR2 YYDKDF (reference sequence). The CDR3 region is CATSRTSFTDTQYF. The CDR3, as DNA: TGTGCCACCAGCAGGACCTCTTTCACAGATACGCAGTATTTT.

The V and J genes are TRBV7-9 and TRBJ2-7; D is uncertain. The CDR3 is made up of 13 amino acids. V was clipped by 5 bases and J by 3 bases, with 11 bases between them. Germline CDR1 reads SEHNR; CDR2 reads FQNEAQ (reference sequence). CDR3 loop: CASSSPGNYEQYF. CDR3 in DNA: TGTGCCAGCAGCAGTCCGGGTAACTACGAGCAGTACTTC.

The rearrangement uses TRBV28 and TRBJ1-5; possible D gene TRBD1, 5 bases. With 6 bases removed from V and 0 bases from J, the gap between germline ends came to 9 bases. The CDR3 runs 14 residues. CDR1 is MDHEN and CDR2 is SYDVKM in the germline V gene. The CDR3 nucleotides are TGTGCCAGCAGGCGCAGGGTTAGCAATCAGCCCCAGCATTTT. Amino acid sequence: CASRRRVSNQPQHF.

This chain joins TRBV5-1 and TRBJ2-1, with a weak D call TRBD2 (5 bases). Trimming removed 0 bases at V and 7 bases at J, with 14 bases between. The CDR3 totals 15 residues. CDR1 SGHRS and CDR2 YFSETQ come from the germline V gene. CDR3 residues: CASSLERPLVNEQFF. CDR3 nucleotides: TGCGCCAGCAGCTTGGAGCGGCCCCTGGTTAATGAGCAGTTCTTC.

The chain has TRBV6-1 and TRBJ1-2; 7 nucleotides line up with TRBD1. CDR1 is MNHNS, CDR2 SASEGT, per germline. The CDR3 runs 13 residues. V dropped 6 bases and J dropped 10; count of bases not matched to a gene: 11. As DNA, the CDR3 is TGTGCCAGCAGGAGGGAAGGGGGCGCTGACTACACCTTC. Protein product: CASRREGGADYTF.

This chain uses TRBV5-3 with TRBJ1-2, with 7 bases matching TRBD1. TRBV5-3 is reported as an ORF; its role is uncertain. V lost 8 bases and J lost 5; bases outside the gene matches: 21. The CDR3 extends over 17 amino acids. CDR3 coding DNA: TGTGCCAGCAGCCAGGGGGGATCAGACAGATTCCAGTATGGCTACACCTTC. This translates into CASSQGGSDRFQYGYTF.

On this clonotype itself: One end of the junction varies from germline; a read error may be responsible. This sequence joins TRBV20-1 and TRBJ2-3, with TRBD2 identical over 8 bases. The germline V gene has CDR1 DFQATT and CDR2 SNEGSKA (reference sequence). The CDR3 has 15 amino acids. The CDR3 DNA follows: TGCAGTGCTGCCCCATCTGCGGGAGGTACTTCTACGCAGTGTTTT. Its protein is CSAAPSAGGTSTQCF.

The V and J genes are TRBV19 and TRBJ2-5; maybe TRBD2 (6 bases). CDR3 length: 13 residues. The V gene lost 6 bases and the J gene lost 4 bases, with 12 bases spanning the gap. Per the germline V gene, CDR1 is LNHDA and CDR2 is SQIVND (reference sequence). The DNA of the CDR3 is TGTGCCAGTAGCGGGAGTGGGGGAGAGACCCAGTACTTC. Encoded protein: CASSGSGGETQYF.

This clonotype has just a few counts. The rearrangement joins TRBV19 to TRBJ2-5; 15 nucleotides match TRBD2. Trimming cost V 3 bases and J 4 bases; bases outside gene matches: 0. Germline values: CDR1 LNHDA, CDR2 SQIVND (reference sequence). This CDR3 has 15 amino acids. CDR3 region: CASSMGLAGGETQYF. CDR3 DNA sequence: TGTGCCAGTAGTATGGGACTAGCGGGAGGAGAGACCCAGTACTTC.